This TCR beta chain is from a study of T-cell memory formation after mild COVID-19. About the study: TCR clusters were largely donor specific.

TCR alpha and TCR beta cDNA libraries with sample barcodes and UMIs came from 5'RACE using constant-segment primers. TCRdb recomputed calls from the 5' RACE reads with MiXCR, one row per CDR3 protein. The top ten clones hold roughly 2.3% of a sample with about 190,000 distinct CDR3 sequences, 15% to 20% of them seen once. In the case of this clonotype: Antigen: not known.

Study results and caveats: Pre-infection memory already had some responding clones, implying cross-reactive memory joined. Contracting clones, day 15 to 85, had balanced CD4/CD8, and later expanders favored CD4+.

V shed 0 bases, J shed 6 bases, and the junction held 0 bases outside the gene matches. CDR1 SGHRS and CDR2 YFSETQ come from the germline V gene. The CDR3 consists of 13 residues. The sequencing input was PBMCs or a T cell subset sorted from them (not recorded which). The sequence derives from an adult woman who had mild COVID-19 (a few samples of this study predate the infection). Cell type and time point are not known. J is TRBJ1-5 and V is TRBV5-1; 7 nucleotides agree with TRBD1. The DNA for the CDR3 is TGCGCCAGCAGCTTGGGACAGGGTCAGCCCCAGCATTTT. Translating it yields CASSLGQGQPQHF.